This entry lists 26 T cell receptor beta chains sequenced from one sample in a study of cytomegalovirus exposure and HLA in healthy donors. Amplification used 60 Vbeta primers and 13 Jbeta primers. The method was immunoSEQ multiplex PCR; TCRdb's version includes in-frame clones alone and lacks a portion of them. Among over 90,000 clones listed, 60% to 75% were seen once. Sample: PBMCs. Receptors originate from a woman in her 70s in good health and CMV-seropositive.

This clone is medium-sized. CDR3 sequence (DNA): TGTGCCAGCAGTGGTCGCGGCGGACCCCTCCACTTT. Translation gives CASSGRGGPLHF. This rearrangement joins TRBV2 to TRBJ1-6; D remains unclear. V lost 4 bases, J lost 12 bases, and 10 bases lay in between. Germline V gives CDR1 SNHLY, CDR2 FYNNEI. The CDR3 spans 12 residues. Based on the CDR3 plus reference TRBV2 and TRBJ1-6, the full variable domain is EPEVTQTPSHQVTQMGQEVILRCVPISNHLYFYWYRQILGQKVEFLVSFYNNEISEKSEIFDDQFSVERPDGSNFTLKIRSTKLEDSAMYFCASSGRGGPLHFGNGTRLTVT.

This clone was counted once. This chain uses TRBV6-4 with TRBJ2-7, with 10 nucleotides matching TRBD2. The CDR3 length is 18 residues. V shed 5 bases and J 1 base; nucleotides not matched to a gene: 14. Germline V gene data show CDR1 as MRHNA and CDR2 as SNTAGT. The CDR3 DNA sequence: TGTGCCAGCAGTAACGGAAACCGAAAACTAGCGGGATCCTACGAGCAGTACTTC. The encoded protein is CASSNGNRKLAGSYEQYF.

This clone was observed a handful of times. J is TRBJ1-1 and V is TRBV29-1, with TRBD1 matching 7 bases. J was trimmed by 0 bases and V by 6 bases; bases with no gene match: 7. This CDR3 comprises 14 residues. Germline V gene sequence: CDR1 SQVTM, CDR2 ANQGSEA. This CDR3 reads CSVDLTGMNTEAFF. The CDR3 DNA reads TGCAGCGTCGATCTGACAGGGATGAACACTGAAGCTTTCTTT.

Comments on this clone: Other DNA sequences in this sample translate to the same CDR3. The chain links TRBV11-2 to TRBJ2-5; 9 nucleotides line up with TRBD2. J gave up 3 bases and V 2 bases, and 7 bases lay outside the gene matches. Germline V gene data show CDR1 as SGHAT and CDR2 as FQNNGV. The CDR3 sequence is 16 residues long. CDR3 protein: CASSLLAASGKETQYF. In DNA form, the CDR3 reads TGTGCCAGCAGCTTACTTGCGGCTAGCGGGAAAGAGACCCAGTACTTC.

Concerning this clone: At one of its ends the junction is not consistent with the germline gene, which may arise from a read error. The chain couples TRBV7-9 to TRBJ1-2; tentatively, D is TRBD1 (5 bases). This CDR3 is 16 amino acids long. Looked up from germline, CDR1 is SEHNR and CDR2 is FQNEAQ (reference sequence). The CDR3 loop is CSSTTAAGRGNYGYTF. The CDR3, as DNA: TGTTCCAGCACCACTGCGGCGGGACGGGGTAACTATGGCTACACCTTC.

CDR3 sequence reads: CASSLSTGLRLALHF. CDR3 DNA sequence: TGTGCCAGCAGTTTATCGACAGGGCTAAGATTGGCCCTCCACTTT. The chain carries TRBV27 and TRBJ1-6; TRBD1 agrees at 7 bases. J was trimmed by 14 bases and V by 0 bases; bases with no gene match: 10. The germline V gene encodes CDR1 MNHEY and CDR2 SMNVEV (reference sequence). The CDR3 contains 15 residues.

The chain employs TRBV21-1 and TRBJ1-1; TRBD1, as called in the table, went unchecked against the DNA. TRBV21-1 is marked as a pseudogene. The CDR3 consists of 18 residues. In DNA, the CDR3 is TGTGCCAGCAGCAAACCCCCGGGACAGGGCTATTTGAACACTGAAGCTTTCTTT. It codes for CASSKPPGQGYLNTEAFF.

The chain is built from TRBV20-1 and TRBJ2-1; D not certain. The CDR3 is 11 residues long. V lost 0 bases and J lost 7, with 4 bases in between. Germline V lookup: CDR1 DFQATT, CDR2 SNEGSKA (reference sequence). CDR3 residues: CSARDPNEQFF. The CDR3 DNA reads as TGCAGTGCTAGAGATCCGAATGAGCAGTTCTTC.

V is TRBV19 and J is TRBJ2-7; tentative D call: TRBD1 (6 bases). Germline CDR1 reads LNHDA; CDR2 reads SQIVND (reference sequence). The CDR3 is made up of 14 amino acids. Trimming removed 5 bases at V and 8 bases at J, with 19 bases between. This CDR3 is CASSLGTQNRKQYF. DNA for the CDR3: TGTGCCAGTAGTCTCGGGACACAAAATAGGAAGCAGTACTTC.

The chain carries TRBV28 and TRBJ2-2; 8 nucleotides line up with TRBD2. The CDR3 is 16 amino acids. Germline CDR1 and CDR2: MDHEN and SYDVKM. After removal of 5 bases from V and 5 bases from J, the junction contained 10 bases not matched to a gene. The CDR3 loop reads CASSLISGGRTGELFF. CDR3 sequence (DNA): TGTGCCAGCAGTCTCATCTCGGGGGGGCGTACCGGGGAGCTGTTTTTT. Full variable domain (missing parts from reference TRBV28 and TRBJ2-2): DVKVTQSSRYLVKRTGEKVFLECVQDMDHENMFWYRQDPGLGLRLIYFSYDVKMKEKGDIPEGYSVSREKKERFSLILESASTNQTSMYLCASSLISGGRTGELFFGEGSRLTVL.

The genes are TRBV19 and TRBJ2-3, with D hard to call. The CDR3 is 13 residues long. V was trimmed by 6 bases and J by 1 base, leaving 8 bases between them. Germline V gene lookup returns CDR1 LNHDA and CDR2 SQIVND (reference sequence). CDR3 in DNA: TGTGCCAGTAGCCCTACGGGCACAGATACGCAGTATTTT. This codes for CASSPTGTDTQYF.

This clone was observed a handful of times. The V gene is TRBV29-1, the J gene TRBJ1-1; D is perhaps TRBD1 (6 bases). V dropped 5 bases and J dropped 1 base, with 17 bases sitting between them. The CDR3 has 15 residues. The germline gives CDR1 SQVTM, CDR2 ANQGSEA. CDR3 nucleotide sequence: TGCAGCGTTAAGGCCGGGGGGGGGCCGAACACTGAAGCTTTCTTT. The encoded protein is CSVKAGGGPNTEAFF. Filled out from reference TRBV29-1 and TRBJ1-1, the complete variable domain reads SAVISQKPSRDICQRGTSLTIQCQVDSQVTMMFWYRQQPGQSLTLIATANQGSEATYESGFVIDKFPISRPNLTFSTLTVSNMSPEDSSIYLCSVKAGGGPNTEAFFGQGTRLTVV.

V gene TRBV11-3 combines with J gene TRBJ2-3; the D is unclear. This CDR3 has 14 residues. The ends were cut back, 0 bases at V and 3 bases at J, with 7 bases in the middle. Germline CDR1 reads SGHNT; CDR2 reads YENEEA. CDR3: CASSLDLGTDTQYF. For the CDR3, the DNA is TGTGCCAGCAGCTTAGATCTCGGGACAGATACGCAGTATTTT.

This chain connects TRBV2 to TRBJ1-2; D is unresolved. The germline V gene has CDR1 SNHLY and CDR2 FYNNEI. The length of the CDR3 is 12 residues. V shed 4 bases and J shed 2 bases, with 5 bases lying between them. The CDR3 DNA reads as TGTGCCAGCAGTGCCCGGAACTATGGCTACACCTTC. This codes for CASSARNYGYTF.

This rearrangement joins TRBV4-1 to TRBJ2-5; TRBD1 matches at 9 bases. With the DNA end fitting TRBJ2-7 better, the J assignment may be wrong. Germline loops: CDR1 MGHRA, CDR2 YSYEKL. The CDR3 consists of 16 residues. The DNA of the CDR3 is TGCGCCAGCAGCCTGCCTAGGACAGGGGAACTCTACGAGCAGTACTTC. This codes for CASSLPRTGELYEQYF.

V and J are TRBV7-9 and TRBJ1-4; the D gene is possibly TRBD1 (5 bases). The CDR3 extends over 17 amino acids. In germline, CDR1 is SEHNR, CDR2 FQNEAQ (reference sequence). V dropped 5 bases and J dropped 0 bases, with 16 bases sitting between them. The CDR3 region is CASSPGWGTATNEKLFF. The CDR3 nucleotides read TGTGCCAGCAGCCCAGGCTGGGGCACTGCAACTAATGAAAAACTGTTTTTT.

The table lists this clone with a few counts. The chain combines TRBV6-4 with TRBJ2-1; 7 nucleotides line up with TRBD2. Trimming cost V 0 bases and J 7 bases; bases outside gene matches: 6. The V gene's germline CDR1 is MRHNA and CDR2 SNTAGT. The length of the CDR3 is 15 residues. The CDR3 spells CASSDSGGSENEQFF. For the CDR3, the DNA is TGTGCCAGCAGTGACTCAGGCGGGAGCGAGAATGAGCAGTTCTTC.

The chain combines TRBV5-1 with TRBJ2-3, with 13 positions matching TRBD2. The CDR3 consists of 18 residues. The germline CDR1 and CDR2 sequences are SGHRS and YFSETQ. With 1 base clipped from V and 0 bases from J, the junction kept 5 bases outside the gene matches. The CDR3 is CASSLLPGLAGSTDTQYF. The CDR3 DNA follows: TGCGCCAGCAGCTTGCTGCCGGGACTAGCGGGAAGCACAGATACGCAGTATTTT.

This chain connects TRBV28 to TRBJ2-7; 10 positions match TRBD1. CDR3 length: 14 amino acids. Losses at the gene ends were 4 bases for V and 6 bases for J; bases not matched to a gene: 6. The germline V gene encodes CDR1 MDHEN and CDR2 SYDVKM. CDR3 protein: CASSSGQGVGEQYF. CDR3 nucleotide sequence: TGTGCCAGCAGTTCTGGACAGGGGGTCGGCGAGCAGTACTTC.

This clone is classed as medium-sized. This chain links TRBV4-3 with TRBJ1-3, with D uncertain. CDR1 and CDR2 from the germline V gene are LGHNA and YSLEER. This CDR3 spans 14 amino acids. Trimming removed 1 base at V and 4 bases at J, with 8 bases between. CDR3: CASSQGASGNTIYF. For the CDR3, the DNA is TGCGCCAGCAGCCAAGGGGCCTCCGGAAACACCATATATTTT.

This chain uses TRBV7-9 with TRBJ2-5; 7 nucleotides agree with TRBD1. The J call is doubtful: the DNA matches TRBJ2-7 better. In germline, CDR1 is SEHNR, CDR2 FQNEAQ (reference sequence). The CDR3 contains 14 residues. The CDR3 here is CASSSRAGGYEQYF. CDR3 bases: TGTGCCAGCAGCTCCCGGGCAGGGGGCTACGAGCAGTACTTC.

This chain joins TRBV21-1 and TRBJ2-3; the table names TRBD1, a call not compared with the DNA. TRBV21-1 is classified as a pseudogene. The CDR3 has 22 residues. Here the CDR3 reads CASNDCGQQGVKKKSQTDTQYF. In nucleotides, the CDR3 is TGTGCCAGCAACGACTGCGGGCAACAGGGGGTAAAGAAAAAGTCACAAACAGATACGCAGTATTTT.

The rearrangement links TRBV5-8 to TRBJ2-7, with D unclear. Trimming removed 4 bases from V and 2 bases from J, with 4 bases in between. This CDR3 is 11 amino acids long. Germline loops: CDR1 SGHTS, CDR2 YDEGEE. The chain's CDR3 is CASSRAYEQYF. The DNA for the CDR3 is TGTGCCAGCAGCCGGGCCTACGAGCAGTACTTC. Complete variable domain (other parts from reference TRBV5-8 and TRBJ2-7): EAGVTQSPTHLIKTRGQQATLRCSPISGHTSVYWYQQALGLGLQFLLWYDEGEERNRGNFPPRFSGRQFPNYSSELNVNALELEDSALYLCASSRAYEQYFGPGTRLTVT.

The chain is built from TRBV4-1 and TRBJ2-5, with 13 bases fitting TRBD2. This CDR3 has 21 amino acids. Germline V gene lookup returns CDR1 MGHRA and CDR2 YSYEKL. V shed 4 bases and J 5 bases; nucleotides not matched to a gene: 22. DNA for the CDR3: TGCGCCAGCAGCCGCCTACTAGCGGGGGGGCCCATAGGCCGCCGTGGGGAGACCCAGTACTTC. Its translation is CASSRLLAGGPIGRRGETQYF.

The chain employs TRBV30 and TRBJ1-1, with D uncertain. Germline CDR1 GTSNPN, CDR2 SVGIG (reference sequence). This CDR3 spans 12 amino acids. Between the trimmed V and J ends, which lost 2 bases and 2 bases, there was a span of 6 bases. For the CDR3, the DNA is TGTGCCTGGAGTCCTACTAACACTGAAGCTTTCTTT. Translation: CAWSPTNTEAFF. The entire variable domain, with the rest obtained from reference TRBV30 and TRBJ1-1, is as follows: SQTIHQWPATLVQPVGSPLSLECTVEGTSNPNLYWYRQAAGRGLQLLFYSVGIGQISSEVPQNLSASRPQDRQFILSSKKLLLSDSGFYLCAWSPTNTEAFFGQGTRLTVV.

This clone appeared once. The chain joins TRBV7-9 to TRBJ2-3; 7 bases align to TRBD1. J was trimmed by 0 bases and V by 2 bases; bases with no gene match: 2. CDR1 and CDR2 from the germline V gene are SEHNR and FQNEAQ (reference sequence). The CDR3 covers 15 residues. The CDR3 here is CASSLLTGSTDTQYF. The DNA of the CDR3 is TGTGCCAGCAGCTTATTGACAGGGAGCACAGATACGCAGTATTTT.